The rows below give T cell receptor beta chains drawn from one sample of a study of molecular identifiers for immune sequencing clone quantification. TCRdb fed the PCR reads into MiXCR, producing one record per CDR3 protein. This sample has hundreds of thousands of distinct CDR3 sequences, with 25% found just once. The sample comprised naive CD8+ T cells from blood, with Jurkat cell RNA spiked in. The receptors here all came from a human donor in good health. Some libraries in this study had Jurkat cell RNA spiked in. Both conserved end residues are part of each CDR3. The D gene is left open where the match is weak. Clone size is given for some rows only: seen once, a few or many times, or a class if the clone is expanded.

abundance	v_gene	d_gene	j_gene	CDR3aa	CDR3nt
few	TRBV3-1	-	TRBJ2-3	CASSPKIITSPDTQYF	TGTGCCAGCAGCCCAAAAATTATCACCTCCCCTGATACGCAGTATTTT
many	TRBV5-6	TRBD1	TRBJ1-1	CASSLRDRRTEAFF	TGTGCCAGCAGCCTCCGGGACAGGCGAACTGAAGCTTTCTTT
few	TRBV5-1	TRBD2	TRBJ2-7	CASSFAGTSGGSYEQYF	TGCGCCAGCAGCTTCGCTGGGACTAGCGGGGGGAGCTACGAGCAGTACTTC
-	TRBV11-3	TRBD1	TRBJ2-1	CASSLAGVGQGYNEQFF	TGTGCCAGCAGCTTAGCGGGAGTGGGACAGGGCTACAATGAGCAGTTCTTC
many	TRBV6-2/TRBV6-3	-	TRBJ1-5	CASSSLGVSWDQPQHF	TGTGCCAGCAGTTCTCTTGGGGTTAGCTGGGACCAGCCCCAGCATTTT
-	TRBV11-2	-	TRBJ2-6	CASGLSPLPDSGANVLTF	TGTGCCAGCGGCTTAAGTCCGCTGCCGGACTCTGGGGCCAACGTCCTGACTTTC
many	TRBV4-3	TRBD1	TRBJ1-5	CASSQETGGVNQPQHF	TGCGCCAGCAGCCAAGAAACAGGGGGCGTCAATCAGCCCCAGCATTTT
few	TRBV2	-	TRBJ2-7	CASSGGDGIGAYEQYF	TGTGCCAGCAGTGGAGGTGACGGGATCGGCGCCTACGAGCAGTACTTC
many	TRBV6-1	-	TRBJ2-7	CASSEARGPSYEQYF	TGTGCCAGCAGTGAAGCTAGAGGCCCATCCTACGAGCAGTACTTC
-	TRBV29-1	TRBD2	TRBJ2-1	CSVEDWTSGGAYNEQFF	TGCAGCGTTGAGGATTGGACTAGCGGGGGGGCTTACAATGAGCAGTTCTTC
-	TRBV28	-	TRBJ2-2	CASSYIQGPGELFF	TGTGCCAGCAGTTATATCCAGGGACCCGGGGAGCTGTTTTTT
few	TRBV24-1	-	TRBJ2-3	CATSDSPLMSVTDTQYF	TGTGCCACCAGTGATTCCCCCCTCATGAGCGTCACAGATACGCAGTATTTT
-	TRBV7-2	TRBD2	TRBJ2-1	CASSLGREFYNEQFF	TGTGCCAGCAGTCTAGGGCGGGAGTTCTACAATGAGCAGTTCTTC
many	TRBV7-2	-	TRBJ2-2	CASSYGTPGELFF	TGTGCCAGCAGTTACGGGACGCCCGGGGAGCTGTTTTTT
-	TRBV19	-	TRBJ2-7	CASSLIGGEQYF	TGTGCCAGTAGCCTGATAGGGGGCGAGCAGTACTTC
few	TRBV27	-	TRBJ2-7	CASSPDPGIRTYEQYF	TGTGCCAGCAGCCCCGATCCCGGGATACGTACCTACGAGCAGTACTTC
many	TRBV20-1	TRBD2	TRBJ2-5	CSARTAGVGETQYF	TGCAGTGCTAGAACAGCGGGAGTCGGTGAGACCCAGTACTTC
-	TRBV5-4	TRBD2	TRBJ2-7	CASSPGLAGSEQYF	TGTGCCAGCTCCCCGGGACTAGCGGGATCCGAGCAGTACTTC
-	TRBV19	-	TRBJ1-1	CASMKWTEAFF	TGTGCCAGTATGAAGTGGACTGAAGCTTTCTTT
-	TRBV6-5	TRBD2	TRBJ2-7	CASSPPLRELFAEQYF	TGTGCCAGCAGCCCCCCTCTGCGGGAGCTGTTTGCCGAGCAGTACTTC
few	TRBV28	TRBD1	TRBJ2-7	CATIDRGSEQYF	TGTGCCACTATAGACAGGGGAAGCGAGCAGTACTTC
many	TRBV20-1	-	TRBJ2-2	CSAREGGRNTGELFF	TGCAGTGCTAGAGAAGGAGGGAGGAACACCGGGGAGCTGTTTTTT
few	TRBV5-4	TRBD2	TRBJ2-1	CASSSGLASFEQFF	TGTGCCAGCAGCTCGGGACTAGCTTCTTTCGAGCAGTTCTTC
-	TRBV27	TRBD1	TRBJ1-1	CASSLEFGQGAFGTEAFF	TGTGCCAGCAGTTTGGAATTCGGACAGGGGGCTTTTGGCACTGAAGCTTTCTTT
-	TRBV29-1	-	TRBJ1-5	CSVGGRYPNQPQHF	TGCAGCGTCGGCGGCCGGTACCCCAATCAGCCCCAGCATTTT
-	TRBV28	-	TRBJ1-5	CAGSFRGGQPQHF	TGTGCCGGCAGTTTTCGGGGAGGCCAGCCCCAGCATTTT
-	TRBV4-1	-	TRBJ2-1	CASSQTPAEDYNEQFF	TGCGCCAGCAGCCAAACCCCAGCGGAGGACTACAATGAGCAGTTCTTC
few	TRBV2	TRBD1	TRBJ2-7	CASSQPGDRGLYEQYF	TGTGCCAGCAGCCAGCCTGGTGACAGGGGGCTATACGAGCAGTACTTC
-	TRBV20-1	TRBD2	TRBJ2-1	CSARAASGSYNERFF	TGCAGTGCTAGAGCGGCTAGCGGTAGTTACAATGAGCGGTTCTTC
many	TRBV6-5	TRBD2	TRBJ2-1	CASSLAGGEGDEQFF	TGTGCCAGCAGTTTAGCGGGGGGGGAAGGCGATGAGCAGTTCTTC
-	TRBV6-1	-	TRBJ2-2	CASSEVSGFDSGELFF	TGTGCCAGCAGTGAAGTTTCAGGTTTTGATTCCGGGGAGCTGTTTTTT
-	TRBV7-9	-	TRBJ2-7	CASSPTGLASYEQYF	TGTGCCAGCAGCCCGACGGGTCTAGCGAGCTACGAGCAGTACTTC
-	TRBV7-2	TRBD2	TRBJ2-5	CASSLGLAGGEETQYF	TGTGCCAGCAGCTTAGGTCTAGCGGGGGGTGAAGAGACCCAGTACTTC
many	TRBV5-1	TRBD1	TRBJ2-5	CASSLGLTGEETQYF	TGCGCCAGCAGCTTGGGTTTAACAGGGGAAGAGACCCAGTACTTC
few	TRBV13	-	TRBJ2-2	CASSLGYAGVNTGELFF	TGTGCCAGCAGCTTAGGATATGCAGGGGTGAACACCGGGGAGCTGTTTTTT
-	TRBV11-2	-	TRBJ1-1	CASSPTGWNTEAFF	TGTGCCAGCAGCCCGACAGGTTGGAACACTGAAGCTTTCTTT
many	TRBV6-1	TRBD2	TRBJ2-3	CASSSDGLAGYTDTQYF	TGTGCCAGCAGTTCTGACGGACTAGCGGGGTACACAGATACGCAGTATTTT
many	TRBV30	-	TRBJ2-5	CAWSTGNQETQYF	TGTGCCTGGAGTACGGGGAACCAAGAGACCCAGTACTTC
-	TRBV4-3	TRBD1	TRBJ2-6	CASSPDPGQGSGANVLTF	TGCGCCAGCAGCCCAGACCCGGGACAGGGCTCTGGGGCCAACGTCCTGACTTTC
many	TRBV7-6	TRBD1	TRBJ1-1	CASSLGWTGANTEAFF	TGTGCCAGCAGCTTAGGGTGGACAGGGGCGAACACTGAAGCTTTCTTT